Sequencing of this T cell receptor (beta chain) was carried out in a study of cytomegalovirus exposure and HLA in healthy donors. The study, taken as a whole, reports: A prior analysis recorded that most TCR beta V segments were productive about 87% or about 30% of the time. With later analysis, a missense DCLRE1C variant became linked to TCR beta V- and J-gene trimming. A later analysis linked some 18,000 TCR beta sequences to HLA alleles at 0.05 false discovery rate. In a later analysis, productive TCRs from donors in an Asian-associated ancestry cluster reportedly carried fewer N-insertions than the cohort mean.

Comment on this clone: Its antigen is not known.

Germline-derived CDR1 and CDR2 are SGHTA and FQGTGA. The CDR3 contains 13 residues. Trimming at V came to 5 bases and at J to 9 bases, leaving 7 bases not matched to a gene. Vbeta (60) and Jbeta (13) primers were used in the PCR. Method: immunoSEQ multiplex PCR; TCRdb's copy keeps in-frame clones and lacks some. The sample consists of around 110,000 clones, 50% to 65% of them appearing once. The chain employs TRBV7-3 and TRBJ2-1; TRBD2 matches at 7 bases. The receptor was isolated from a woman in her forties in good health and CMV-seropositive. The specimen sequenced was PBMCs. CDR3 in amino acids: CASSLAGVGEQFF. The CDR3 DNA is TGTGCCAGCAGCCTCGCGGGGGTCGGTGAGCAGTTCTTC.